A selection of T cell receptor beta chains follows, all from one sample in a study of blood T cells in healthy people across ages. TCRdb used MiXCR to reprocess the 5' RACE reads, holding one entry per CDR3 protein. The table has 1 million to 1.2 million distinct CDR3 sequences, roughly two fifths seen once. Sample: blood. The receptor source for this set is a man younger than 35 in good health. Each CDR3 is given with its conserved first and last residue. D genes are given only for firm matches. Clone size is given for some rows only: seen once, a few or many times, or a class if the clone is expanded.

NA	TRBV5-6	NA	TRBJ2-2	CASSLVGAANTGELFF	TGTGCCAGCAGCTTGGTAGGGGCGGCGAACACCGGGGAGCTGTTTTTT
few	TRBV4-3	NA	TRBJ1-1	CASSLRHTLNTEAFF	TGCGCCAGCAGTCTCAGGCACACCTTGAACACTGAAGCTTTCTTT
NA	TRBV5-1	NA	TRBJ2-3	CASSLARNLGTDTQYF	TGCGCCAGCAGCTTGGCCAGAAACTTGGGGACAGATACGCAGTATTTT
NA	TRBV4-1	NA	TRBJ2-7	CASSHARGIVYEQYF	TGCGCCAGCAGCCATGCCAGGGGCATCGTCTACGAGCAGTACTTC
NA	TRBV6-2/TRBV6-3	NA	TRBJ2-5	CASSDLGPQETQYF	TGTGCCAGCAGTGATCTCGGACCTCAAGAGACCCAGTACTTC
NA	TRBV29-1	TRBD1	TRBJ2-7	CSVGTGQREQYF	TGCAGCGTCGGAACGGGACAGAGGGAGCAGTACTTC
many	TRBV12-3/TRBV12-4	NA	TRBJ1-2	CASSPGYGYTF	TGTGCCAGCAGTCCAGGGTATGGCTACACCTTC
once	TRBV7-2	NA	TRBJ1-1	CASSPWSSVNTEAFF	TGTGCCAGCAGCCCCTGGTCCAGCGTGAACACTGAAGCTTTCTTT
NA	TRBV9	TRBD1	TRBJ1-2	CASSKNQGTANYGYTF	TGTGCCAGCAGTAAAAACCAGGGGACAGCTAACTATGGCTACACCTTC
NA	TRBV28	NA	TRBJ1-2	CASSPILRAGYTF	TGTGCCAGCAGTCCGATACTAAGGGCTGGCTACACCTTC
few	TRBV29-1	TRBD1	TRBJ2-5	CSVKPRDRVQETQYF	TGCAGCGTGAAGCCTCGGGACAGGGTCCAAGAGACCCAGTACTTC
NA	TRBV27	NA	TRBJ1-5	CASSGAGLGTQHF	TGTGCCAGCTCTGGGGCAGGATTGGGAACCCAGCATTTT
NA	TRBV12-3/TRBV12-4	NA	TRBJ2-7	CASSEGPEQYF	TGTGCCAGCAGTGAGGGGCCCGAGCAGTACTTC
NA	TRBV15	NA	TRBJ2-3	CATSPYRVGTDTQYF	TGTGCCACCAGCCCCTATAGGGTGGGGACAGATACGCAGTATTTT
few	TRBV7-2	NA	TRBJ2-1	CASSPIGGSEQFF	TGTGCCAGCAGCCCCATCGGCGGCAGTGAGCAGTTCTTC
NA	TRBV11-2	TRBD2	TRBJ2-3	CASSLAGGRRTDTQYF	TGTGCCAGCAGCTTAGCGGGGGGGCGACGGACAGATACGCAGTATTTT
few	TRBV10-3	NA	TRBJ2-5	CAISESLTVEQETQYF	TGTGCCATCAGTGAGTCGTTGACAGTAGAACAAGAGACCCAGTACTTC
NA	TRBV13	TRBD2	TRBJ2-1	CASSLEALAGHNQETQFF	TGTGCCAGCAGCTTAGAGGCCCTAGCGGGTCATAACCAAGAGACCCAGTTCTTC
few	TRBV29-1	NA	TRBJ1-4	CSGRAVGANEKLFF	TGCAGCGGGCGGGCGGTAGGGGCTAATGAAAAACTGTTTTTT
once	TRBV20-1	NA	TRBJ1-5	CSARDLRGGQPQHF	TGCAGTGCTAGAGATCTAAGGGGGGGACAGCCCCAGCATTTT
few	TRBV13	NA	TRBJ2-1	CASSLGRMGTYNEQFF	TGTGCCAGCAGCTTAGGCCGTATGGGCACCTACAATGAGCAGTTCTTC
NA	TRBV5-4	TRBD1	TRBJ1-1	CASSAPGTGFSGTNTEAFF	TGTGCCAGCAGCGCCCCGGGGACAGGGTTCTCCGGGACGAACACTGAAGCTTTCTTT
few	TRBV14	NA	TRBJ2-5	CASSRTPSGIGTQYF	TGTGCCAGCAGCCGTACGCCTTCTGGTATTGGGACCCAGTACTTC
few	TRBV7-2	NA	TRBJ2-1	CASSVASVSYNEQFF	TGTGCCAGCAGCGTCGCTAGCGTTTCCTACAATGAGCAGTTCTTC
NA	TRBV7-8	TRBD2	TRBJ2-1	CASSGAGPSSYNEQFF	TGTGCCAGCAGCGGAGCGGGACCGAGCTCCTACAATGAGCAGTTCTTC
NA	TRBV10-3	NA	TRBJ2-5	CAISDWGETQYF	TGTGCCATCAGTGACTGGGGAGAGACCCAGTACTTC
NA	TRBV4-2	NA	TRBJ2-7	CASSQMRGGASYNEQYF	TGTGCCAGCAGCCAGATGCGAGGAGGGGCCTCATACAATGAGCAGTACTTC
NA	TRBV6-5	NA	TRBJ1-1	CASSYRRADTEAFF	TGTGCCAGCAGTTACCGGCGAGCGGATACTGAAGCTTTCTTT
NA	TRBV7-2	TRBD1	TRBJ2-7	CASSRGQGLTYEQYF	TGTGCCAGCAGCCGAGGACAGGGATTAACCTACGAGCAGTACTTC
NA	TRBV6-1	NA	TRBJ1-6	CASKRDGLNSPLHF	TGTGCCAGCAAGAGGGACGGCTTAAATTCACCCCTCCACTTT
few	TRBV5-6	TRBD1	TRBJ1-4	CASSLWGQNEKLFF	TGTGCCAGCAGCTTGTGGGGACAGAATGAAAAGCTGTTTTTT
NA	TRBV6-6	NA	TRBJ2-3	CASSYRRATTDTQYF	TGTGCCAGCAGTTACAGGCGGGCGACCACAGATACGCAGTATTTT
NA	TRBV15	NA	TRBJ2-5	CATSRGSEILYNEQYF	TGTGCCACCAGCAGAGGTTCGGAGATCCTCTACAATGAGCAGTACTTC